This T cell receptor (beta chain) was found in a study of control samples from healthy donors and cancer patients. This table comes from immunoSEQ multiplex PCR, and its TCRdb copy is limited to in-frame clones, with some not included. This sample has tens of thousands of clones, with around 93% found just once. Per the germline V gene, CDR1 is MGHRA and CDR2 is YSYEKL. Trimming took off 4 bases at V and 10 bases at J, with 14 bases between the two ends. The CDR3 totals 13 residues. Sequencing was performed on PBMCs. The chain couples TRBV4-1 to TRBJ2-1, with D perhaps TRBD2 (7 bases). The sequence derives from a young man with colorectal cancer. Written as DNA, the CDR3 is TGCGCCAGCAGCCCCCTGGGGGGGCACGAGCAGTTCTTC. Protein sequence: CASSPLGGHEQFF.